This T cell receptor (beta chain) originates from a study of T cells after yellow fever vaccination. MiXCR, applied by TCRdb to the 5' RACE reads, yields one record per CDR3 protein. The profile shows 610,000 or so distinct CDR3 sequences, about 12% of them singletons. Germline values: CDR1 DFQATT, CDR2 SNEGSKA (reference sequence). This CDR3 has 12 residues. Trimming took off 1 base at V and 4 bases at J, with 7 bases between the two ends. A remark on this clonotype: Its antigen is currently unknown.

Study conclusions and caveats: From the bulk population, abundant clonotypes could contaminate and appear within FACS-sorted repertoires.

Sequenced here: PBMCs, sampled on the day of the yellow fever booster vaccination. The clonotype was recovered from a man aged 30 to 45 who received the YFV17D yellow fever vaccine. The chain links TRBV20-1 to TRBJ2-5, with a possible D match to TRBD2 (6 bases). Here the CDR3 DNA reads TGCAGTGCTAGAGGCGGGACAGAGACCCAGTACTTC. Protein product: CSARGGTETQYF.